These T cell receptor beta chains were read from a single sample in a study of Graves' ophthalmopathy and Graves' hyperthyroidism. TCRdb called the multiplex PCR reads again in MiXCR, with one record for every CDR3 protein. The sample has about 480,000 distinct CDR3 sequences, over 13% seen once. Sequencing was done on a sample of blood. The source is a young woman with Graves' ophthalmopathy. CDR3s include the opening cysteine and the closing phenylalanine or tryptophan.

CDR3 length	V gene	CDR3 protein
15	TRBV6-1	CASTIAGTVPGELFF
15	TRBV6-1	CASSPSGSGIQPQHF
14	TRBV12-3/TRBV12-4	CASSPGTGSDEQYF
14	TRBV28	CASSTNRGRREQYF
13	TRBV19	CASSLDMGISYTF
12	TRBV6-5	CASSYRGYEQYF
13	TRBV11-2	CASRSWSGAEAFF
16	TRBV3-1	CARRPTAGTGNTEAFF
14	TRBV6-1	CASSTKTAFAEQYF
15	TRBV6-5	CASSYSRVRNTEAFF
12	TRBV12-3/TRBV12-4	CASSGINTEAFF
14	TRBV6-5	CASSYASGSYGYTF
13	TRBV5-6	CASSVDRRDGYTF
14	TRBV27	CASSSFITGGEQYF
14	TRBV6-1	CASRRGDSRDEQYF
14	TRBV6-2/TRBV6-3	CASNPTPASGELFF